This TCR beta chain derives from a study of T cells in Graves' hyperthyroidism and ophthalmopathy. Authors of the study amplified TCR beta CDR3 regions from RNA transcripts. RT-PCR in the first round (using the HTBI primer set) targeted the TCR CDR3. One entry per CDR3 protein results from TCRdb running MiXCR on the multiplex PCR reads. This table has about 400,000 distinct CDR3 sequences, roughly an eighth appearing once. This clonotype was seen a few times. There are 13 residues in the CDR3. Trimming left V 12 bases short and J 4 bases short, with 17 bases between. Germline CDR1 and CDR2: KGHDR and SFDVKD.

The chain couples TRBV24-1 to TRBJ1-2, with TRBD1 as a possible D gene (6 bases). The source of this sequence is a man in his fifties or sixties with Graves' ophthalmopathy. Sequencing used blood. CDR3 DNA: TGTGCCCTACCTACAGGGCCCCTCTATGGCTACACCTTC. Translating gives CALPTGPLYGYTF.